These T cell receptor beta chains were read from a single sample in a study of T-cell reconstitution after alpha-beta-depleted transplantation in children. TCRdb fed the PCR reads into MiXCR, producing one record per CDR3 protein. This sample carries about 250,000 distinct CDR3 sequences, about 24% of them seen once, and the ten largest clones take about 4.8%. The sequencing here drew on PBMCs, mostly from graft donor cells, taken 360 days after TCRalphabeta/CD19-depleted stem cell transplant. The origin of the receptors is a female patient aged 2-15 years who had a stem cell transplant for congenital amegakaryocytic thrombocytopenia, so the T cells may come from the graft donor. Each CDR3 is given with its conserved first and last residue.

V gene: TRBV15
J gene: TRBJ2-1
CDR3 protein: CATSRDPRELAFF

V gene: TRBV3-1
J gene: TRBJ2-7
CDR3 protein: CASSLRNSYEQYF

V gene: TRBV5-1
J gene: TRBJ1-1
CDR3 protein: CASSLGGNTEAFF

V gene: TRBV28
J gene: TRBJ2-1
CDR3 protein: CASSQRYVSYNEQFF

V gene: TRBV4-1
J gene: TRBJ1-2
CDR3 protein: CASSQVVRGHGYTF

V gene: TRBV9
J gene: TRBJ2-3
CDR3 protein: CASSPRGVAGAHTDTQYF

V gene: TRBV20-1
J gene: TRBJ2-7
CDR3 protein: CSAEGISPYEQYF

V gene: TRBV20-1
J gene: TRBJ2-1
CDR3 protein: CSATLAGGSSYNEQFF

V gene: TRBV20-1
J gene: TRBJ2-3
CDR3 protein: CSARLDPRSQYF

V gene: TRBV6-6
J gene: TRBJ2-5
CDR3 protein: CASSNLETQYF

V gene: TRBV12-3/TRBV12-4
J gene: TRBJ1-1
CDR3 protein: CASMDRQGRTEAFF

V gene: TRBV14
J gene: TRBJ2-1
CDR3 protein: CASSLGTSYSYNEQFF

V gene: TRBV9
J gene: TRBJ2-1
CDR3 protein: CASSVVDRSSYNEQFF

V gene: TRBV7-8
J gene: TRBJ2-1
CDR3 protein: CASSLPWEGGPYEQFF

V gene: TRBV24-1
J gene: TRBJ2-2
CDR3 protein: CATSDFTPRHTGELFF

V gene: TRBV15
J gene: TRBJ2-5
CDR3 protein: CATSRDADGHQETQYF

V gene: TRBV10-3
J gene: TRBJ2-5
CDR3 protein: CAIRGGTQSGETQYF

V gene: TRBV18
J gene: TRBJ2-3
CDR3 protein: CASSPRAGGATDTQYF

V gene: TRBV5-1
J gene: TRBJ2-2
CDR3 protein: CASSLVWGRNTGELFF

V gene: TRBV3-1
J gene: TRBJ2-7
CDR3 protein: CASSPGRDAVYEQYF

V gene: TRBV7-2
J gene: TRBJ2-7
CDR3 protein: CASSLALGVSGYEQYF

V gene: TRBV6-4
J gene: TRBJ1-1
CDR3 protein: CASSVRDRGAFF

V gene: TRBV4-1
J gene: TRBJ2-2
CDR3 protein: CASSQGQGTGELFF

V gene: TRBV20-1
J gene: TRBJ2-7
CDR3 protein: CSANDRPERGEQYF

V gene: TRBV12-3/TRBV12-4
J gene: TRBJ1-1
CDR3 protein: CASSGTGGNTEAFF

V gene: TRBV9
J gene: TRBJ2-2
CDR3 protein: CASSVGLGQANTGELFF

V gene: TRBV3-1
J gene: TRBJ2-7
CDR3 protein: CASSQEDSGRYEQYF

V gene: TRBV3-1
J gene: TRBJ2-7
CDR3 protein: CASSQAQRDRTYEQYF

V gene: TRBV12-3/TRBV12-4
J gene: TRBJ2-1
CDR3 protein: CATASRERYNEQFF

V gene: TRBV4-1
J gene: TRBJ1-6
CDR3 protein: CASSQERTASSYNSPLHF

V gene: TRBV7-2
J gene: TRBJ2-3
CDR3 protein: CASSIPGLGVTDTQYF

V gene: TRBV20-1
J gene: TRBJ2-1
CDR3 protein: CSARDTGSNEQFF

V gene: TRBV7-3
J gene: TRBJ2-7
CDR3 protein: CASSPRTSTLNEQYF

V gene: TRBV4-2
J gene: TRBJ1-2
CDR3 protein: CASSQDWAQTNYGYTF

V gene: TRBV6-2/TRBV6-3
J gene: TRBJ2-7
CDR3 protein: CASRQTIYEQYF

V gene: TRBV20-1
J gene: TRBJ1-1
CDR3 protein: CSARLGGTNTEAFF